This T cell receptor beta chain is from a study of CD4 and CD8 cells across lung adenocarcinoma regions (dated by TCRdb to between 2017 and 2018). Background on the whole study: The study compared tumor centers with tumor margins to examine intratumor heterogeneity of the T cell receptor repertoire.

The germline V end is reduced by 6 bases and the J end by 5 bases; junction bases left unmatched: 8. Taken from cysteine to phenylalanine, the CDR3 has 14 residues. CDR3 DNA only is kept here, 42 bases in frame from base 1. CDR1 and CDR2, looked up from the germline V gene, are MNHNS and SASEGT. Donors were patients with localized lung adenocarcinoma, a subtype of non-small cell lung cancer. Samples were obtained from the margins of localized lung adenocarcinomas. For TCR repertoire analysis, CD8+ T cells from tumor tissue were profiled apart from CD4+ T cells. On this clonotype: This receptor's antigen is unknown. No much larger clonotype is one base removed from it; base qualities were not supplied.

Receptors were amplified or captured by PCR. The sample was run on a HiSeq X Ten. TCRdb redid the processing of the public reads, applying fastp at Q25 and MiXCR, and retained in-frame beta chains. Every distinct CDR3 protein forms one entry, paired with its most common genes and DNA. The sample contains roughly 10,000 distinct CDR3 sequences, more than 35% of them found a single time. The ten largest clones take up around 35% of the sample. The specimen was CD8+ T cells from the margin of a lung tumor. In the paper's terms, the cell subset or site label means: tumor margin region. The source of this sequence is a male donor with lung adenocarcinoma. The CD4 and CD8 labels of this study may be unreliable. The V and J segments used are TRBV6-1 and TRBJ2-3, with 7 bases in between that match TRBD1. The CDR3 protein sequence reads: CASSRQGRGDTQYF. The DNA sequence follows: TGTGCCAGCAGCAGACAGGGACGGGGAGATACGCAGTATTTT.